This is a list of T cell receptor beta chains from one sample in a study of PD-L1 blockade in urothelial cancer. Some clones are missing from TCRdb's copy, which holds only in-frame ones; the method was immunoSEQ multiplex PCR. The profile shows around 120,000 clones, about 85% of them singletons. The source material was PBMCs, sampled around atezolizumab (anti-PD-L1) treatment. These receptors were taken from a man aged 50 to 59 with urothelial cancer. The CDR3 runs from the conserved cysteine through the conserved F or W. Each record gives: J gene, D gene, V gene, CDR3 DNA, CDR3 protein. D genes are given only for firm matches.

J gene: TRBJ2-1; D gene: TRBD2; V gene: TRBV19; CDR3 DNA: TGTGCCAGTAGTTCCATAGCGGGAGGGGCCGGTGAGCAGTTCTTC; CDR3 protein: CASSSIAGGAGEQFF
J gene: TRBJ2-3; D gene: TRBD2; V gene: TRBV6-5; CDR3 DNA: TGTGCCAGCAGTTACCAAGCGGGAGGCACAGATACGCAGTATTTT; CDR3 protein: CASSYQAGGTDTQYF
J gene: TRBJ1-5; D gene: TRBD1; V gene: TRBV18; CDR3 DNA: TGTGCCAGCTCAGGAGGGACAGGGGGTAGCAATCAGCCCCAGCATTTT; CDR3 protein: CASSGGTGGSNQPQHF
J gene: TRBJ2-1; D gene: TRBD1; V gene: TRBV19; CDR3 DNA: TGTGCCAGTAGCAACAGGGGGCCCAATGAGCAGTTCTTC; CDR3 protein: CASSNRGPNEQFF
J gene: TRBJ1-1; D gene: NA; V gene: TRBV18; CDR3 DNA: TGTGCCAGCTCACCTGGGGCGAACACTGAAGCTTTCTTT; CDR3 protein: CASSPGANTEAFF
J gene: TRBJ1-4; D gene: NA; V gene: TRBV6-5; CDR3 DNA: TGTGCCAGCAGTTACTCGAGGAGGACTAATGAAAAACTGTTTTTT; CDR3 protein: CASSYSRRTNEKLFF
J gene: TRBJ2-2; D gene: NA; V gene: TRBV15; CDR3 DNA: TGTGCCACCAGCAGAGATGGCGGATGGCCGAACACCGGGGAGCTGTTTTTT; CDR3 protein: CATSRDGGWPNTGELFF
J gene: TRBJ2-2; D gene: NA; V gene: TRBV6-5; CDR3 DNA: TGTGCCAGCAGCGGTAGAGGGTTTCCCGGGGAGCTGTTTTTT; CDR3 protein: CASSGRGFPGELFF
J gene: TRBJ2-5; D gene: NA; V gene: TRBV30; CDR3 DNA: TGTGCCTGGAGTGTGGCAGGCCAAGAGACCCAGTACTTC; CDR3 protein: CAWSVAGQETQYF
J gene: TRBJ2-6; D gene: TRBD1; V gene: TRBV5-1; CDR3 DNA: TGCGCCAGCAGCATCAGGACAGGGGGCGCTGGGGCCAACGTCCTGACTTTC; CDR3 protein: CASSIRTGGAGANVLTF
J gene: TRBJ2-1; D gene: TRBD2; V gene: TRBV7-8; CDR3 DNA: TGTGCCAGCAGCTTAGCGCCACTCGGAAGTTCGGCGGGGGACAATGAGCAGTTCTTC; CDR3 protein: CASSLAPLGSSAGDNEQFF